Here is one T cell receptor beta chain with its context. No antigen is known for it. Nothing much larger sits one base from this clone, and base qualities are not available. The data derive from a study of blood T cell repertoires in COVID-19 (TCRdb year 2020). Regarding the complete study: Samples covering the acute and convalescent phases of COVID-19 were provided by collaborators in the United States, Italy and Spain. The prospective study material was composed of cDNA or gDNA derived from T cells, B-cell-depleted T cells, or PBMCs. Subjects who had been exposed to COVID-19, were actively infected with it, or had recovered from it provided the deeply sampled blood TCRbeta repertoires that made up the dataset. A freely available public database, intended as a resource for researchers studying the immune response to SARS-CoV-2, is where the repertoires were released. Samples came from the ongoing ImmuneRACE study (first 160 participants) plus 1,254 subjects from 6 global collaborators. Nearly every sample came with metadata listing a de-identified subject ID, COVID-19 status, age in years and sex. HLA class I and class II types, where available, came from metadata supplied by the sample provider rather than from assay-based typing.

The immunoSEQ Assay, a bias-controlled multiplex PCR, was used to amplify TCRbeta CDR3 regions from genomic DNA. Per the authors' processing: The number of nucleated cells in each sample was estimated from the amplification of reference gene primers within the assay. To quantify the absolute abundance of each unique TCRbeta CDR3 rearrangement, sequence reads were collapsed and filtered. For each sample, productive Simpson clonality was calculated by taking the square root of Simpson's diversity index across productive rearrangements. Imported from immuneACCESS, the table was reduced by TCRdb to in-frame sequences with V and J called. These copies leave out some clones; in studies compared against another copy, an unresolved V gene accounts for under half, and the cause of the remainder is not known. That table gives V, J and clone size, and the DNA gave D and trimming. This sample lists 70,000 to 95,000 clones; approximately 92% were detected once. Together, the top ten hold approximately 6% of the sample.

CDR1 and CDR2 are read off the germline V gene as SGHRS and YFSETQ. The CDR3 runs 17 residues from the cysteine to the phenylalanine. Just CDR3 DNA is preserved here, 51 bases in frame from base 1. Compared with germline, V lacks 3 bases and J lacks 2 bases; bases without a gene match: 10. The paper as a whole reports these results and caveats: Clinical and demographic metadata were provided uncurated, with the amount varying by source and participant.

Each collaborating institution followed its own protocols to collect whole blood in K2EDTA tubes. For TCRbeta analysis, collaborators shipped samples as frozen whole blood, isolated PBMCs, or DNA extracted from either of those sample types. The V and J segments used are TRBV5-1 and TRBJ2-5; TRBD1 lines up with 10 middle nucleotides. Source material: peripheral blood. The source of this sequence is a woman aged 55-69 years with active COVID-19. Here the CDR3 is given as CASSYGTGEGFQETQYF. The DNA sequence follows: TGCGCCAGCAGCTACGGGACAGGGGAAGGGTTTCAAGAGACCCAGTACTTC.